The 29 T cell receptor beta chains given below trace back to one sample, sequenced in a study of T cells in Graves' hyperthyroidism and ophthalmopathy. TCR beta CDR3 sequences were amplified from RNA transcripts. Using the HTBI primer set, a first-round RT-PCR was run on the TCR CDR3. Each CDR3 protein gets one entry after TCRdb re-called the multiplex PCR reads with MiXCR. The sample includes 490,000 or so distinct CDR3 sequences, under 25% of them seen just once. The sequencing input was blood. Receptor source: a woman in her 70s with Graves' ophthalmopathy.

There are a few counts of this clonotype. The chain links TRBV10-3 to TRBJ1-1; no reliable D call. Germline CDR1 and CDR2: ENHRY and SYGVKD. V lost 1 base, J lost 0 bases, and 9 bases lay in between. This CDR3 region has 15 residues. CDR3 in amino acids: CAISEYGKMNTEAFF. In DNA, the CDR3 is TGTGCCATCAGTGAGTATGGGAAAATGAACACTGAAGCTTTCTTT.

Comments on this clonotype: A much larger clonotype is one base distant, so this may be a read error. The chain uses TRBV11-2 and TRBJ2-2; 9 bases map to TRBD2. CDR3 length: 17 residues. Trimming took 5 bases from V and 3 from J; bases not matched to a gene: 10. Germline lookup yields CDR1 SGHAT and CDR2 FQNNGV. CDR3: CASSEAATSGYTGELFF. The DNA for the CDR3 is TGTGCCAGCAGCGAAGCCGCAACTAGCGGGTACACCGGGGAGCTGTTTTTT.

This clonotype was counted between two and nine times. The CDR3 is CASSWHRLQPQHF. CDR3 in DNA: TGTGCCAGCAGCTGGCACAGGTTGCAGCCCCAGCATTTT. The chain recombines TRBV7-2 with TRBJ1-5, with D maybe TRBD1 (5 bases). Between the trimmed V and J ends, which lost 4 bases and 7 bases, there was a span of 11 bases. The CDR3 is 13 residues long. Germline loops: CDR1 SGHTA, CDR2 FQGNSA.

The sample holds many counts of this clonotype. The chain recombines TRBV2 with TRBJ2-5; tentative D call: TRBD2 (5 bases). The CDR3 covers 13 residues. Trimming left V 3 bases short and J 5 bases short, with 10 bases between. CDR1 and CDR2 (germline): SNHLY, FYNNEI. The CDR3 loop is CASSDSSGETQYF. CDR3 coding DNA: TGTGCCAGCAGTGATTCCAGCGGTGAGACCCAGTACTTC.

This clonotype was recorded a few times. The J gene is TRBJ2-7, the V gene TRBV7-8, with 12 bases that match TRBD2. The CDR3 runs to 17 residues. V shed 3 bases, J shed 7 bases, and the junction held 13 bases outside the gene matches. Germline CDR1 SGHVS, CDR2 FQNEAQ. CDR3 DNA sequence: TGTGCCAGCAGCTTCGGACTAGCGGGATCCATAACGCGGGAGCAGTACTTC. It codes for CASSFGLAGSITREQYF.

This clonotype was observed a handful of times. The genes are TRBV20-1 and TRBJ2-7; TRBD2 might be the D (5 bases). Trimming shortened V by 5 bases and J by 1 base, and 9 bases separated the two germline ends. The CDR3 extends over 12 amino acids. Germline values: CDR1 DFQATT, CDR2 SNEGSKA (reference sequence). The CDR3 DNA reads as TGCAGTGCTGGGGAGTTGTCCTACGAGCAGTACTTC. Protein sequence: CSAGELSYEQYF.

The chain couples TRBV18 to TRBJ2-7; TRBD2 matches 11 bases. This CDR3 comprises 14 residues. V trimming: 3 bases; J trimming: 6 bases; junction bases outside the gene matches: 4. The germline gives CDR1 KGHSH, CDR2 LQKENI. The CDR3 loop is CASSPPGTSGEQYF. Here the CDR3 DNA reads TGTGCCAGCTCACCCCCCGGGACTAGCGGCGAGCAGTACTTC.

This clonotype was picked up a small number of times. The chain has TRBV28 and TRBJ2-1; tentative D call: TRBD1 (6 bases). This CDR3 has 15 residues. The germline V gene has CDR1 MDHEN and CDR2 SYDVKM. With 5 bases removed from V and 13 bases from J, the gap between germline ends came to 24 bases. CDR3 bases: TGTGCCAGCAGTCCTGGCGGGCTAGCAGGGGCCCCTCAGTTCTTC. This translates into CASSPGGLAGAPQFF.

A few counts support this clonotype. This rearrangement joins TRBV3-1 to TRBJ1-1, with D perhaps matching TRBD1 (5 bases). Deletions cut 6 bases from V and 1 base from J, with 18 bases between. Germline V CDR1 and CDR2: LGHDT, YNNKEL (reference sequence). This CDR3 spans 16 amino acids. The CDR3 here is CASSPINKDKNTEAFF. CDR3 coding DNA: TGTGCCAGCAGTCCAATCAATAAGGACAAGAACACTGAAGCTTTCTTT. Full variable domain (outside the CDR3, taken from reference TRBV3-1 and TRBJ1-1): DTAVSQTPKYLVTQMGNDKSIKCEQNLGHDTMYWYKQDSKKFLKIMFSYNNKELIINETVPNRFSPKSPDKAHLNLHINSLELGDSAVYFCASSPINKDKNTEAFFGQGTRLTVV.

CDR3 bases: TGTGCCAGCAGTTACTCGATGCAGTTTGAAAAACTGTTTTTT. This encodes CASSYSMQFEKLFF. This chain joins TRBV6-2 or TRBV6-3 and TRBJ1-4; D unresolved. Germline CDR1 reads MNHEY; CDR2 reads SVGEGT. V shed 0 bases and J shed 7 bases, with 9 bases lying between them. The CDR3 spans 14 residues.

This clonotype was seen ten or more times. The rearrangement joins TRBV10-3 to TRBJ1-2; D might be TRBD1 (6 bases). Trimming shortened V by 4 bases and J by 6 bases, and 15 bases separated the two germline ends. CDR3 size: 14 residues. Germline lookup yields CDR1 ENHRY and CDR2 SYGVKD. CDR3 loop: CAISGGRGRDGYTF. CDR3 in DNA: TGTGCCATCAGTGGAGGGAGGGGGAGAGATGGCTACACCTTC.

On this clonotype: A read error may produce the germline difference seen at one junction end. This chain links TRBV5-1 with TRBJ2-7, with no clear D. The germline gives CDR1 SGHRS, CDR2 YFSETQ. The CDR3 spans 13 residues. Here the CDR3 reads CASSQGLPLEQYF. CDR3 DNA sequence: TGTGCCAGCAGTCAAGGCCTTCCCCTCGAGCAGTACTTC.

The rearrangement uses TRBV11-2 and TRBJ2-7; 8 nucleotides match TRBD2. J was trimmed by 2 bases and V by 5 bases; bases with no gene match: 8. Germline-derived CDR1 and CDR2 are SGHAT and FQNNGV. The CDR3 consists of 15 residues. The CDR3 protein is CASSVAAGAAYEQYF. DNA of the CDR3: TGTGCCAGCAGCGTAGCAGCGGGGGCCGCCTACGAGCAGTACTTC.

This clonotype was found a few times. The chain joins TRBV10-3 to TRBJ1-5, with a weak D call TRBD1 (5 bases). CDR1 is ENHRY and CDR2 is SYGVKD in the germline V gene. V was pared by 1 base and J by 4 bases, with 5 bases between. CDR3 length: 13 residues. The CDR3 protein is CAISEWGNQPQHF. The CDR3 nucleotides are TGTGCCATCAGTGAGTGGGGGAATCAGCCCCAGCATTTT.

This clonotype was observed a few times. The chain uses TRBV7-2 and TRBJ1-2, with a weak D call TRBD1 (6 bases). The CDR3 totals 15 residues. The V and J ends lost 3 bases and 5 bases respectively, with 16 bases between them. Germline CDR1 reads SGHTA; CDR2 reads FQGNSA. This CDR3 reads CASSFGTGAFYGYTF. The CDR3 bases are TGTGCCAGCAGCTTCGGGACGGGGGCCTTTTATGGCTACACCTTC. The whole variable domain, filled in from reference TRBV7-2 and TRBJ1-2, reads GAGVSQSPSNKVTEKGKDVELRCDPISGHTALYWYRQSLGQGLEFLIYFQGNSAPDKSGLPSDRFSAERTGGSVSTLTIQRTQQEDSAVYLCASSFGTGAFYGYTFGSGTRLTVV.

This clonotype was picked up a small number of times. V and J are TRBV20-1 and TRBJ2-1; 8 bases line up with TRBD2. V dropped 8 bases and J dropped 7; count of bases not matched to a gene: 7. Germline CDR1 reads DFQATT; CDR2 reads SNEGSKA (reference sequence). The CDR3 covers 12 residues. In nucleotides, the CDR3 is TGCAGTCTTAGCGGGGATAGAAATGAGCAGTTCTTC. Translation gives CSLSGDRNEQFF.

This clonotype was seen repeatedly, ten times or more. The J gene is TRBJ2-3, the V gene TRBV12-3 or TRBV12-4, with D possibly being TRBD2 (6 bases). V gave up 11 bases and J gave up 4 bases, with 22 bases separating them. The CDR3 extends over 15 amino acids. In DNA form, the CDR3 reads TGTGCCTCCAGTTTTGGGGGAGGAGGGGCAGATACGCAGTATTTT. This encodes CASSFGGGGADTQYF.

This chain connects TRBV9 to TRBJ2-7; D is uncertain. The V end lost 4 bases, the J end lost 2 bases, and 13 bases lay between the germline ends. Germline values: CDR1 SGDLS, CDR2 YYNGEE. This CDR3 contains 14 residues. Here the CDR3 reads CASSISGLPYEQYF. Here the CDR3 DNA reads TGTGCCAGCAGCATCTCGGGCCTACCCTACGAGCAGTACTTC.

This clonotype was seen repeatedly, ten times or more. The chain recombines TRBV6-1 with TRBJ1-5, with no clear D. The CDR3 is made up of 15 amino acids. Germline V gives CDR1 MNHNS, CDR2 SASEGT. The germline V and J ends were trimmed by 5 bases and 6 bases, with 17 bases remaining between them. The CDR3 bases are TGTGCCAGCAGTTCCATAGGACTGCCCGGTCAGCCCCAGCATTTT. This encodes CASSSIGLPGQPQHF.

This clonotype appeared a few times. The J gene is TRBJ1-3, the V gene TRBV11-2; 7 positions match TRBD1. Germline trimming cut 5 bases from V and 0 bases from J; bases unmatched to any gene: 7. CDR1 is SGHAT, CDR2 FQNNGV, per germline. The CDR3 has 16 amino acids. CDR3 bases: TGTGCCAGCAGCCTAGGACAGGCCAGCTCTGGAAACACCATATATTTT. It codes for CASSLGQASSGNTIYF.

CDR3 in amino acids: CASISRILTDTQYF. The CDR3 nucleotides read TGTGCCAGCATATCCCGGATTCTCACAGATACGCAGTATTTT. V usage is TRBV6-2 or TRBV6-3 and J usage is TRBJ2-3, with unresolved D. CDR3 size: 14 residues. In germline, CDR1 is MNHEY, CDR2 SVGEGT. V was cut by 7 bases and J by 2 bases, with 13 bases left in between.

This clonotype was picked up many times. The CDR3 sequence: CASSDGGYSTYEQYF. The CDR3 DNA is TGTGCCAGCAGTGATGGGGGCTACTCAACCTACGAGCAGTACTTC. This sequence joins TRBV25-1 and TRBJ2-7, with a possible D match to TRBD1 (6 bases). Germline lookup yields CDR1 MGHDK and CDR2 SYGVNS. V dropped 3 bases and J dropped 2 bases, with 14 bases sitting between them. The CDR3 consists of 15 residues.

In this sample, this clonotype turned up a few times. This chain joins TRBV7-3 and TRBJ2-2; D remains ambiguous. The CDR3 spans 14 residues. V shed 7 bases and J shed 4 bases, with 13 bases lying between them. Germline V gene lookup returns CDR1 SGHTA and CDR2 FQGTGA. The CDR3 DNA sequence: TGTGCCAGCATGAGGACCCCGTTCACCGGGGAGCTGTTTTTT. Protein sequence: CASMRTPFTGELFF.

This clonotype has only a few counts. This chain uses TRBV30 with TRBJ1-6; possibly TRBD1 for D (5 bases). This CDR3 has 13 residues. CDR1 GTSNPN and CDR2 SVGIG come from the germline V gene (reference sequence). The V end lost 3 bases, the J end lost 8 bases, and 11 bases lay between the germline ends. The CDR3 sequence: CAWSQGYYSPLHF. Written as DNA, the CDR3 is TGTGCCTGGAGCCAGGGATACTATTCACCCCTCCACTTT.

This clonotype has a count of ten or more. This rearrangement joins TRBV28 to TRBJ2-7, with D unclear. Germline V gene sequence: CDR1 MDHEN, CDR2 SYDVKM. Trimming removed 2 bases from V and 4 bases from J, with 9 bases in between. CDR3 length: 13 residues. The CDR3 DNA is TGTGCCAGCAGTTTACCCGGCCTATACGAGCAGTACTTC. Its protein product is CASSLPGLYEQYF.

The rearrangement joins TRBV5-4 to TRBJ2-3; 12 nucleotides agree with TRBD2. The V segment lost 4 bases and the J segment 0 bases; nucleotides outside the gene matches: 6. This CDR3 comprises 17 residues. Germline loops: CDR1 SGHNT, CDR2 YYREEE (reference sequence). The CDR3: CASSTGLAGFSTDTQYF. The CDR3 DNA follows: TGTGCCAGCAGCACGGGACTAGCGGGCTTTAGCACAGATACGCAGTATTTT.

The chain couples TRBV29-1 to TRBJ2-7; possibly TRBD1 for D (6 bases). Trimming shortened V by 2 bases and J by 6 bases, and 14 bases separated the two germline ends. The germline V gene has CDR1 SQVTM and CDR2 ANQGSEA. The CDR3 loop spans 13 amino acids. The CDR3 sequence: CSVELRGVGEQYF. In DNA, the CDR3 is TGCAGCGTTGAACTCAGGGGTGTGGGCGAGCAGTACTTC.

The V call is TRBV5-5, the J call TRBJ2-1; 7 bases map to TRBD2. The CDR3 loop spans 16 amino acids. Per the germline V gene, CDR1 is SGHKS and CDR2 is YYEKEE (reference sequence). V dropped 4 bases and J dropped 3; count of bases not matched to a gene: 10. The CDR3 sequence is CASSRGGRALYNEQFF. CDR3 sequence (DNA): TGTGCCAGCAGCCGCGGTGGGAGGGCCCTCTACAATGAGCAGTTCTTC.

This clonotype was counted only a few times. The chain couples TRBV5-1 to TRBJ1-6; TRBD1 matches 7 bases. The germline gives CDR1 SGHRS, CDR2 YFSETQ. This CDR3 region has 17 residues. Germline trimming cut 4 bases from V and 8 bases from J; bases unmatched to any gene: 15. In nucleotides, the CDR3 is TGCGCCAGCAGCACTCGGACAGGAGGCGTGGATTATTCACCCCTCCACTTT. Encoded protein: CASSTRTGGVDYSPLHF.